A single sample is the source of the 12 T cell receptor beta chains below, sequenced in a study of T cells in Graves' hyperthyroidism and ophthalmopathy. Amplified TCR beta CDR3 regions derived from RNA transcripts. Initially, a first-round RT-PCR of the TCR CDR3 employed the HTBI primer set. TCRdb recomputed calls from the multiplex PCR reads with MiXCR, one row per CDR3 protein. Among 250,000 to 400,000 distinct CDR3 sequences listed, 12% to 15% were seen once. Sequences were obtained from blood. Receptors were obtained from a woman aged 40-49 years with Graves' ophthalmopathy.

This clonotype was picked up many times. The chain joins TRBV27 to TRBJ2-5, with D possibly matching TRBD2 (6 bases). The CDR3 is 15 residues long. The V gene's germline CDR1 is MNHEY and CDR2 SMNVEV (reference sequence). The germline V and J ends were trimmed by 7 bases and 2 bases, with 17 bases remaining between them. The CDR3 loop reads CASISVGGAQETQYF. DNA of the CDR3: TGTGCCAGCATTTCCGTTGGCGGGGCACAAGAGACCCAGTACTTC.

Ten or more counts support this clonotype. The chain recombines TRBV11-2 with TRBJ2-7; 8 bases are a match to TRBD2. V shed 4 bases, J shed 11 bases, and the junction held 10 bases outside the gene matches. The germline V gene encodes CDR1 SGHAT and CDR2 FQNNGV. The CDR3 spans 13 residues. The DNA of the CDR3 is TGTGCCAGCAGCTCAAGTGTACTAGCGGAGAAGTACTTC. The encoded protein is CASSSSVLAEKYF.

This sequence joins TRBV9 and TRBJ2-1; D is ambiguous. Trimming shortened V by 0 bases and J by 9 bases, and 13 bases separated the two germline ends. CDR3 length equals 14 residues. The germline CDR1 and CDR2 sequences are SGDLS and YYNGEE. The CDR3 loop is CASSVDAVGGEQFF. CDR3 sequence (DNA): TGTGCCAGCAGCGTAGATGCCGTCGGCGGTGAGCAGTTCTTC.

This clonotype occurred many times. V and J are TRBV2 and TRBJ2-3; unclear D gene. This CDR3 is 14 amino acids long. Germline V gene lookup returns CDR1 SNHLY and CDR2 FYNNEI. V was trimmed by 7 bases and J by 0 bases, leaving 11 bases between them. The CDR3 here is CASTYSDSTDTQYF. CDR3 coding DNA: TGTGCCAGCACCTATTCGGACAGCACAGATACGCAGTATTTT.

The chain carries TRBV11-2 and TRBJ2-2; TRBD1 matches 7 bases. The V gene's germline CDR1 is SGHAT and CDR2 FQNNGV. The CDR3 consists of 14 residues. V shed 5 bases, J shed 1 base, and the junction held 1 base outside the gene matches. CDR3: CASSGDRNTGELFF. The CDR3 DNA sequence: TGTGCCAGCAGCGGGGACAGGAACACCGGGGAGCTGTTTTTT.

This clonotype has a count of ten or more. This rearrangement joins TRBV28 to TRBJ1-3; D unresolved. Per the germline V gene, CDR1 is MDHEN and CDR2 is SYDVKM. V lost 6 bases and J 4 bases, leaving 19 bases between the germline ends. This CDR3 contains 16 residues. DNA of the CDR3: TGTGCCAGCAGCCCCTCCGGCGGCGGTGCCGGAAACACCATATATTTT. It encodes CASSPSGGGAGNTIYF.

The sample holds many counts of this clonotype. CDR3 in amino acids: CATGLHTEAFF. CDR3 sequence (DNA): TGTGCCACAGGGTTGCACACTGAAGCTTTCTTT. This chain uses TRBV11-3 with TRBJ1-1; D might be TRBD1 (5 bases). The V gene lost 10 bases and the J gene lost 3 bases, with 9 bases spanning the gap. The CDR3 length is 11 residues. CDR1 and CDR2 (germline): SGHNT, YENEEA.

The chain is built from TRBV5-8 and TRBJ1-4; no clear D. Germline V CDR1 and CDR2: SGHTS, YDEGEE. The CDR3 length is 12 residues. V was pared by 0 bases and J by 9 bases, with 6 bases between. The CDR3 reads CASSLAGQKLFF. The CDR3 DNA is TGTGCCAGCAGCTTGGCGGGTCAAAAACTGTTTTTT.

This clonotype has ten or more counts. In nucleotides, the CDR3 is TGTGCCAGCAGTGAACCCGCTAACCCCGGGGAGCTGTTTTTT. Translating it yields CASSEPANPGELFF. The chain employs TRBV6-1 and TRBJ2-2, with D unclear. Germline assignment: CDR1 MNHNS and CDR2 SASEGT. The V end lost 2 bases, the J end lost 6 bases, and 10 bases lay between the germline ends. CDR3 length: 14 amino acids.

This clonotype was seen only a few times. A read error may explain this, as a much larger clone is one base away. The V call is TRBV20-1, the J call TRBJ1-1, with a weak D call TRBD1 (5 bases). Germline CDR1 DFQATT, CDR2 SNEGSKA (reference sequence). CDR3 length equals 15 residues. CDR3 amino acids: CSVGQGGNPNTEASF. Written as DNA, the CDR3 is TGCAGTGTAGGGCAGGGTGGGAATCCGAACACTGAAGCTTCCTTT.

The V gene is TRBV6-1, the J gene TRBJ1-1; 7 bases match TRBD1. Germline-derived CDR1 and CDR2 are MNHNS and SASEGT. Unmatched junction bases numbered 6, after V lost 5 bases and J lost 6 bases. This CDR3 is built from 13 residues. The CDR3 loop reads CASSKQGTPEAFF. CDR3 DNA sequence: TGTGCCAGCAGTAAACAGGGGACCCCTGAAGCTTTCTTT.

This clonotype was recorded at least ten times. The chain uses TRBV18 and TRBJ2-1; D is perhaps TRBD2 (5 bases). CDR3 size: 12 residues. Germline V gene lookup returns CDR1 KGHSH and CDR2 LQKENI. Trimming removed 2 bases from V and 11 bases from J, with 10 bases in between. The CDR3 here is CASSPIRGQQFF. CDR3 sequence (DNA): TGTGCCAGCTCACCAATCCGCGGGCAGCAGTTCTTC.